Sequencing of this TCR beta chain was carried out in a study of cytomegalovirus exposure and HLA in healthy donors. Study results and limitations: Several V segments, TRBV6-2 and TRBV6-3 among them, could not be told apart and were dropped. The study had only CMV serostatus as immune exposure information. As a later analysis revealed, the rate of TCR association differed by HLA locus, with DRB1 most and HLA-C fewest. Published work reported that the classifier diagnosed cytomegalovirus status with high specificity and sensitivity.

Notes on this clone: The antigen remains unidentified.

The PCR ran on 60 Vbeta and 13 Jbeta primers. Measured with immunoSEQ multiplex PCR; TCRdb has only the in-frame clones, and not every one. The repertoire has about 210,000 clones, about 80% of them found once; the top ten carry about 3.5%. Germline V gives CDR1 LNHDA, CDR2 SQIVND (reference sequence). With 3 bases clipped from V and 7 bases from J, the junction kept 13 bases outside the gene matches. The CDR3 extends over 17 amino acids. This clonotype originated in a man aged 35-49 years in good health and CMV-seropositive. This chain connects TRBV19 to TRBJ2-1; TRBD1 matches 9 bases. Sequenced sample: PBMCs. The CDR3, as DNA: TGTGCCAGTAGTATCGGGACCGGGACAGGGATTCATAATGAGCAGTTCTTC. Protein: CASSIGTGTGIHNEQFF.